The text below deals with one TCR beta chain. The sample belongs to a study of technical replicates of blood from a few donors. The CDR3 has 14 amino acids. Germline V gives CDR1 MNHNY, CDR2 SVGAGI (reference sequence). The V gene lost 10 bases and the J gene lost 4 bases, with 19 bases spanning the gap. The assay was immunoSEQ multiplex PCR, and TCRdb's table has in-frame clones only and misses some. Seen here are approximately 70,000 clones, about 94% observed once, and the top ten hold approximately 0.4%. J is TRBJ2-5 and V is TRBV6-6, with D possibly being TRBD1 (5 bases). The clonotype originates from a human donor in good health. The sample was T cells isolated from PBMCs. CDR3 sequence: CATSVSTGRETQYF. CDR3 bases: TGTGCCACCTCAGTTAGTACAGGACGAGAGACCCAGTACTTC.